This T cell receptor (beta chain) appears in the sequencing data of a study of human T cells and chemical hapten exposure. At the level of the study: Diphenylcyclopropenone was applied weekly to patients' scalps across the roughly 23-week study. Alopecia areata, totalis or universalis was found in mostly female patients.

With 0 bases clipped from V and 1 base from J, the junction kept 9 bases outside the gene matches. The CDR3 is 18 residues long. Germline CDR1 and CDR2: DFQATT and SNEGSKA (reference sequence). The sample holds many counts of this clonotype. Its antigen is unidentified. Time point: pre-sensitization, week 0. Stated treatment: therapeutic diphenylcyclopropenone sensitization with weekly scalp DPC. General observations from the study: Clustering by CDR3 similarity yielded significantly more large clusters from expanded TCRs than controls.

Attachment of unique molecular identifiers to individual cDNA molecules was performed in the library. Each CDR3 protein gets one entry after TCRdb re-called the RACE reads with MiXCR. This sample has around 380,000 distinct CDR3 sequences; around 5.5% occur once, and the top ten carry about 8.7%. The V and J genes are TRBV20-1 and TRBJ2-6, with 7 nucleotides matching TRBD1. This material consisted of whole blood, taken in connection with sensitization to the hapten diphenylcyclopropenone (DPC). The TCR was taken from a woman aged 18-30 years with alopecia areata. Some clones in this sample may be carry-over from other donors' samples. This CDR3 is CSARDRGKLRSGANVLTF. The DNA of the CDR3 is TGCAGTGCTAGAGACAGGGGGAAGCTTAGGTCTGGGGCCAACGTCCTGACTTTC.